This record looks at one TCR beta chain sequence and its context. Its antigen is not known. The CDR3 sequence is 13 residues long. Trimming left V 11 bases short and J 4 bases short, with 18 bases between. Germline V gives CDR1 SNHLY, CDR2 FYNNEI. This sample stems from a study of CD8+ T cells in alopecia areata. Sorting of CD4+ cells into CD25+CD127- cells was performed for roughly 5 patients. Alopecia areata patients provided lesional scalp punch biopsies and peripheral blood. Overall study results and limits: Affected scalp, especially in alopecia totalis/universalis, had a higher clonality than normal scalp did.

Extraction of RNA preceded its reverse transcription into cDNA, which served as the sequencing template. The data were produced by immunoSEQ multiplex PCR, yet TCRdb's version contains in-frame clones alone and is incomplete. The sample carries about 20,000 clones, roughly 60% recorded once. The V gene is TRBV2, the J gene TRBJ2-7; possibly TRBD1 or TRBD2 for D (5 bases each). Sequenced sample: CD4+ Tregs sorted from blood. This receptor was obtained from a human donor with alopecia areata. CDR3 nucleotides: TGTGCCGGGGGTCCTGGGGGTTCGTACGAGCAGTACTTC. Protein: CAGGPGGSYEQYF.